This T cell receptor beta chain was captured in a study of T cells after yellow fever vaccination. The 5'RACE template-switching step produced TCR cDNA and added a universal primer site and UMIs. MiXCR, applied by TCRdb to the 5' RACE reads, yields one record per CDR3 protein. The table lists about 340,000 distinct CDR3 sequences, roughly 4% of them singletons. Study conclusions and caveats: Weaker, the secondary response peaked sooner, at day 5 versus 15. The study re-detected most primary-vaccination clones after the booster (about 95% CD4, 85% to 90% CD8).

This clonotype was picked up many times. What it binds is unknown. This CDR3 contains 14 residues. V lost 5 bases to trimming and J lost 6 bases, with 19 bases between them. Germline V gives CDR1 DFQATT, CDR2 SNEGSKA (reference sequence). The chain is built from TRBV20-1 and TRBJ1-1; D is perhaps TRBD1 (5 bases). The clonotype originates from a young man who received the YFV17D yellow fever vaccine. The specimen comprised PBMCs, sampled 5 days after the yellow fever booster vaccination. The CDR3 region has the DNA TGCAGTGCTCGATTTCCCGGGACCGGGGCTGAAGCTTTCTTT. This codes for CSARFPGTGAEAFF.